One and the same sample provided the 8 T cell receptor beta chains below, sequenced in a study of control samples from healthy donors and cancer patients. The method was immunoSEQ multiplex PCR; TCRdb's version includes in-frame clones alone and lacks a portion of them. The sample yields around 100,000 clones, more than 85% seen once. The sample consisted of blood. These receptors all stem from a man aged 25-45 years in good health.

The genes are TRBV3-1 (or the pseudogene TRBV3-2) and TRBJ1-3; weak D call: TRBD1 (6 bases). The germline CDR1 and CDR2 sequences are LGHDT and YNNKEL (reference sequence). With 4 bases removed from V and 4 bases from J, the gap between germline ends came to 14 bases. The CDR3 spans 15 residues. The chain's CDR3 is CASSRGAVRGNTIYF. The DNA for the CDR3 is TGTGCCAGCAGCCGGGGGGCCGTACGGGGAAACACCATATATTTT.

J is TRBJ2-1 and V is TRBV5-1; tentative D call: TRBD2 (8 bases). In germline, CDR1 is SGHRS, CDR2 YFSETQ. The CDR3 is 15 amino acids. The ends were cut back, 4 bases at V and 1 base at J, with 12 bases in the middle. The CDR3 loop reads CASSRGGQSYNEQFF. CDR3 DNA: TGCGCCAGCAGCCGGGGGGGACAGTCCTACAATGAGCAGTTCTTC.

The chain links TRBV18 to TRBJ1-1, with 7 bases matching TRBD1. This CDR3 has 17 amino acids. The germline CDR1 and CDR2 sequences are KGHSH and LQKENI. The trim removed 0 bases at V and 2 bases at J, leaving 9 bases unmatched. CDR3: CASSPPKVQGRNTEAFF. In DNA, the CDR3 is TGTGCCAGCTCACCACCAAAAGTACAGGGGAGAAACACTGAAGCTTTCTTT.

The rearrangement uses TRBV5-8 and TRBJ2-2; the D is unclear. With 2 bases removed from V and 2 bases from J, the gap between germline ends came to 7 bases. CDR1 and CDR2 from the germline V gene are SGHTS and YDEGEE. This CDR3 contains 14 residues. Written as DNA, the CDR3 is TGTGCCAGCAGCTTTGGACCTAACACCGGGGAGCTGTTTTTT. Its protein product is CASSFGPNTGELFF.

In its sample, this clone was seen once. V and J are TRBV24-1 and TRBJ2-3, with D maybe TRBD1 (5 bases). Germline-derived CDR1 and CDR2 are KGHDR and SFDVKD. The CDR3 sequence is 16 residues long. The V and J ends lost 1 base and 0 bases respectively, with 10 bases between them. DNA for the CDR3: TGTGCCACCAGTGATTTCTCCAGGGAAAGCACAGATACGCAGTATTTT. As protein: CATSDFSRESTDTQYF.

V gene TRBV27 combines with J gene TRBJ2-1; TRBD2 aligns across 9 bases. There are 14 residues in the CDR3. V shed 4 bases, J shed 6 bases, and the junction held 4 bases outside the gene matches. Per germline, CDR1 MNHEY and CDR2 SMNVEV (reference sequence). CDR3 sequence reads: CASSWASGTNEQFF. DNA of the CDR3: TGTGCCAGCAGTTGGGCTAGCGGGACCAATGAGCAGTTCTTC.

CDR3 region: CASSLGTGNQETQYF. CDR3 in DNA: TGTGCCAGCAGTTTAGGGACAGGGAACCAAGAGACCCAGTACTTC. V gene TRBV27 combines with J gene TRBJ2-5, with 9 bases identical to TRBD1. Trimming cost V 2 bases and J 0 bases; bases outside gene matches: 1. This CDR3 is built from 15 residues. CDR1 is MNHEY, CDR2 SMNVEV, per germline (reference sequence).

This chain joins TRBV5-1 and TRBJ1-6; TRBD1 aligns across 8 bases. V trimming: 2 bases; J trimming: 10 bases; junction bases outside the gene matches: 11. The CDR3 has 16 residues. Germline assignment: CDR1 SGHRS and CDR2 YFSETQ. CDR3 nucleotide sequence: TGCGCCAGCAGCTTCGTATCCGGGACAGGCCCCTCACCCCTCCACTTT. Encoded protein: CASSFVSGTGPSPLHF.